The 28 T cell receptor beta chains below were found in one sample sequenced in a study of beta chain features in type 1 diabetes (dated by TCRdb to 2016 to 2019). Library prep was done by the immunoSEQ multiplex PCR assay. The High Capacity cDNA Reverse Transcription Kit was used to reverse transcribe all of the isolated RNA, meaning that expressed TCRB transcripts were what got sequenced. In its TCRdb copy, this immuneACCESS table keeps in-frame sequences only and misses some clones. Where compared with another copy, unresolved V genes explain less than half of these, and the others have no known cause. The sample yields 220,000 or so clones; under 70% were counted once. In total, the top ten clones hold almost 0.055% of the sample. Sequencing was performed on naive CD4+ T cells from blood. Sample cell subset or site, as interpreted from the label and publication: true naive CD4+ T cells. These receptors originate from a young man in good health.

The rearrangement uses TRBV29-1 and TRBJ1-1, with D uncertain. Deletions cut 7 bases from V and 8 bases from J, with 8 bases between. CDR1 and CDR2 (germline): SQVTM, ANQGSEA. CDR3 length equals 9 residues. CDR3 nucleotide sequence: TGCAGCGCTGGGATCGAAGCTTTCTTT. Translation: CSAGIEAFF.

The chain uses TRBV2 and TRBJ1-5; D is unresolved. Per the germline V gene, CDR1 is SNHLY and CDR2 is FYNNEI. V lost 5 bases and J lost 7, with 9 bases in between. The length of the CDR3 is 12 residues. CDR3 in DNA: TGTGCCAGCAGTTCGGGCGGCCAGCCCCAGCATTTT. Amino acids: CASSSGGQPQHF.

The chain is built from TRBV30 and TRBJ2-7; perhaps TRBD2 as D (7 bases). CDR1 is GTSNPN and CDR2 is SVGIG in the germline V gene (reference sequence). V was cut by 0 bases and J by 7 bases, with 16 bases left in between. The CDR3 totals 14 residues. In DNA form, the CDR3 reads TGTGCCTGGAGTGTAGGGGGGGCCCCTGAGGAGCAGTACTTC. This gives the protein CAWSVGGAPEEQYF.

As to this clone: This specimen includes other DNA sequences encoding the same CDR3. The rearrangement links TRBV5-1 to TRBJ2-5; D uncertain. The germline V and J ends were trimmed by 1 base and 1 base, with 2 bases remaining between them. The CDR3 extends over 12 amino acids. From germline, CDR1 is SGHRS and CDR2 YFSETQ. The CDR3 DNA reads TGCGCCAGCAGCTTGTCCCAAGAGACCCAGTACTTC. Translated: CASSLSQETQYF. The full variable domain, its missing parts supplied by reference TRBV5-1 and TRBJ2-5, is KAGVTQTPRYLIKTRGQQVTLSCSPISGHRSVSWYQQTPGQGLQFLFEYFSETQRNKGNFPGRFSGRQFSNSRSEMNVSTLELGDSALYLCASSLSQETQYFGPGTRLLVL.

This chain links TRBV14 with TRBJ2-5; 7 positions agree with TRBD1. With 4 bases clipped from V and 5 bases from J, the junction kept 7 bases outside the gene matches. This CDR3 contains 14 residues. Germline assignment: CDR1 SGHDN and CDR2 FVKESK. The DNA of the CDR3 is TGTGCCAGCAGCCCAAGGACAGGAAAGGAGACCCAGTACTTC. Translating gives CASSPRTGKETQYF.

The table lists this clone with a few counts. This chain links TRBV6-5 with TRBJ2-3; D ambiguous. Trimming shortened V by 0 bases and J by 1 base, and 8 bases separated the two germline ends. The V gene's germline CDR1 is MNHEY and CDR2 SVGAGI. The CDR3 is made up of 15 amino acids. CDR3 coding DNA: TGTGCCAGCAGTTACTCGAACCGGGGCACAGATACGCAGTATTTT. Translating gives CASSYSNRGTDTQYF.

The chain couples TRBV7-2 to TRBJ2-1; D not resolved. The V gene lost 5 bases and the J gene lost 6 bases, with 14 bases spanning the gap. Looked up from germline, CDR1 is SGHTA and CDR2 is FQGNSA. The CDR3 sequence is 14 residues long. The CDR3 coding sequence is TGTGCCAGCAGCCCTCCCCTGAGACCCAATGAGCAGTTCTTC. Its translation: CASSPPLRPNEQFF.

The genes are TRBV29-1 and TRBJ2-2; D possibly corresponds to TRBD1 (5 bases). The CDR3 extends over 13 amino acids. V lost 5 bases to trimming and J lost 7 bases, with 14 bases between them. Germline V gene lookup returns CDR1 SQVTM and CDR2 ANQGSEA. In DNA form, the CDR3 reads TGCAGCGTTTCATCAGGGTTCGGCGGGGAGCTGTTTTTT. Translation gives CSVSSGFGGELFF.

The chain recombines TRBV2 with TRBJ2-7; TRBD2 matches 9 bases. The CDR3 covers 14 residues. V gave up 2 bases and J gave up 3 bases; unmatched junction bases: 2. Germline CDR1 reads SNHLY; CDR2 reads FYNNEI. The chain's CDR3 is CASSERAGGYEQYF. The CDR3 nucleotides are TGTGCCAGCAGTGAAAGAGCGGGAGGCTACGAGCAGTACTTC.

This chain uses TRBV27 with TRBJ2-2; 8 bases agree with TRBD2. The CDR3 contains 17 residues. Germline trimming cut 2 bases from V and 0 bases from J; bases unmatched to any gene: 5. The V gene's germline CDR1 is MNHEY and CDR2 SMNVEV (reference sequence). The CDR3 coding sequence is TGTGCCAGCAGTTTACTAGCGGGCTCAGCGAACACCGGGGAGCTGTTTTTT. Amino acids: CASSLLAGSANTGELFF.

J is TRBJ2-6 and V is TRBV5-6; D is unresolved. This CDR3 contains 15 residues. Germline-derived CDR1 and CDR2 are SGHDT and YYEEEE. With 0 bases removed from V and 8 bases from J, the gap between germline ends came to 12 bases. CDR3 in amino acids: CASSLGQVGSNVLTF. In DNA, the CDR3 is TGTGCCAGCAGCTTGGGTCAGGTGGGCTCCAACGTCCTGACTTTC.

The rearrangement links TRBV16 to TRBJ1-1; D gene unclear. Trimming removed 1 base at V and 0 bases at J, with 9 bases between. Germline-derived CDR1 and CDR2 are KGHSY and FQNENV. The CDR3 is 15 residues long. The chain's CDR3 is CASSQWNSMNTEAFF. As DNA, the CDR3 is TGTGCCAGCAGCCAATGGAATTCTATGAACACTGAAGCTTTCTTT.

The sample holds one count of this clone. The chain has TRBV10-3 and TRBJ2-7; TRBD2 might be the D (5 bases). CDR1 and CDR2 from the germline V gene are ENHRY and SYGVKD. Trimming removed 0 bases at V and 4 bases at J, with 7 bases between. The CDR3 runs 13 residues. CDR3 coding DNA: TGTGCCATCAGTGAGTCCGCGGGTTACGAGCAGTACTTC. Amino acids: CAISESAGYEQYF.

The chain employs TRBV30 and TRBJ2-4; D may be TRBD1 or TRBD2 (6 bases each). This CDR3 is 15 amino acids long. Germline V gives CDR1 GTSNPN, CDR2 SVGIG (reference sequence). V shed 2 bases and J shed 8 bases, with 19 bases lying between them. CDR3 DNA sequence: TGTGCCTGGAGTTCATACAGGGCGCCGGGAGACATTCAGTACTTC. Residues: CAWSSYRAPGDIQYF.

The CDR3 loop is CSAQPGPSDEQYF. The CDR3 DNA reads TGCAGCGCCCAACCGGGGCCAAGCGACGAGCAGTACTTC. The gene calls are TRBV29-1 and TRBJ2-7; D possibly uses TRBD1 or TRBD2 (5 bases each). The germline V and J ends were trimmed by 7 bases and 5 bases, with 18 bases remaining between them. This CDR3 is 13 amino acids long. CDR1 is SQVTM, CDR2 ANQGSEA, per germline.

The chain has TRBV9 and TRBJ2-1; TRBD2 might be the D (6 bases). V lost 0 bases and J lost 10, with 14 bases in between. The CDR3 is 14 residues long. The germline gives CDR1 SGDLS, CDR2 YYNGEE. Here the CDR3 reads CASSVATGREEQFF. The DNA of the CDR3 is TGTGCCAGCAGCGTAGCTACCGGGAGAGAGGAGCAGTTCTTC. The full variable domain, completed using reference TRBV9 and TRBJ2-1, is DSGVTQTPKHLITATGQRVTLRCSPRSGDLSVYWYQQSLDQGLQFLIQYYNGEERAKGNILERFSAQQFPDLHSELNLSSLELGDSALYFCASSVATGREEQFFGPGTRLTVL.

The chain recombines TRBV9 with TRBJ2-1, with 7 bases fitting TRBD1. The CDR3 runs to 16 residues. V lost 0 bases to trimming and J lost 9 bases; unmatched junction nucleotides: 12. The germline V gene has CDR1 SGDLS and CDR2 YYNGEE. DNA of the CDR3: TGTGCCAGCAGCGTAGTGGGGACAGTAGGTTTCGGTGAGCAGTTCTTC. It codes for CASSVVGTVGFGEQFF.

This clone has just a few counts. CDR3 region: CACLLRGREDTQYF. DNA for the CDR3: TGTGCCTGCTTGTTGCGGGGAAGGGAGGATACGCAGTATTTT. V usage is TRBV30 and J usage is TRBJ2-3; a weak D match, TRBD2 (6 bases). V lost 6 bases to trimming and J lost 6 bases, with 19 bases between them. The CDR3 is made up of 14 amino acids. In germline, CDR1 is GTSNPN, CDR2 SVGIG (reference sequence).

The V gene is TRBV30, the J gene TRBJ1-1; TRBD1 is a possible D gene (5 bases). Germline lookup yields CDR1 GTSNPN and CDR2 SVGIG (reference sequence). This CDR3 contains 13 residues. V lost 1 base to trimming and J lost 3 bases, with 9 bases between them. CDR3 sequence (DNA): TGTGCCTGGAGTGCCCGAGGGGACACTGAAGCTTTCTTT. Encoded protein: CAWSARGDTEAFF.

The rearrangement links TRBV14 to TRBJ2-5; unclear D gene. Trimming pared 4 bases from V and 5 bases from J, leaving 20 bases between. The V gene's germline CDR1 is SGHDN and CDR2 FVKESK. The CDR3 runs 16 residues. CDR3 protein: CASSPLIPLGGETQYF. CDR3 nucleotides: TGTGCCAGCAGCCCCCTGATCCCCCTGGGTGGGGAGACCCAGTACTTC.

The chain recombines TRBV7-2 with TRBJ2-1; D is undetermined. Germline values: CDR1 SGHTA, CDR2 FQGNSA. The CDR3 sequence is 13 residues long. The ends were cut back, 5 bases at V and 9 bases at J, with 14 bases in the middle. CDR3 nucleotides: TGTGCCAGCAGCCTAGACCGCACCGGTGAGCAGTTCTTC. This gives the protein CASSLDRTGEQFF.

The chain couples TRBV29-1 to TRBJ1-1, with TRBD1 as a possible D gene (5 bases). CDR1 and CDR2 (germline): SQVTM, ANQGSEA. V was pared by 4 bases and J by 7 bases, with 10 bases between. The CDR3 is made up of 11 amino acids. CDR3 sequence: CSVAGHGEAFF. As DNA, the CDR3 is TGCAGCGTTGCTGGACATGGTGAAGCTTTCTTT.

V usage is TRBV5-1 and J usage is TRBJ2-3; D is unresolved. Trimming cost V 1 base and J 5 bases, with 8 bases left between them. This CDR3 is 13 amino acids long. Germline V gene data show CDR1 as SGHRS and CDR2 as YFSETQ. In DNA form, the CDR3 reads TGCGCCAGCAGCTTGACGGGTCAAGATACGCAGTATTTT. Amino acids: CASSLTGQDTQYF.

J is TRBJ2-7 and V is TRBV29-1; TRBD1 matches 7 bases. The CDR3 consists of 11 residues. The junction had 3 bases not matched to a gene; V was cut back by 7 bases and J by 3 bases. The germline V gene encodes CDR1 SQVTM and CDR2 ANQGSEA. CDR3 DNA: TGCAGCGCGGGACAGCTCTACGAGCAGTACTTC. As protein: CSAGQLYEQYF.

The genes are TRBV23-1 and TRBJ1-5, with 8 bases matching TRBD1. TRBV23-1 is filed as an ORF, its function uncertain. There are 16 residues in the CDR3. V shed 4 bases, J shed 2 bases, and the junction held 7 bases outside the gene matches. CDR3 sequence reads: CASSLPGQGGNQPQHF. DNA for the CDR3: TGCGCCAGCAGTCTCCCAGGACAGGGCGGCAATCAGCCCCAGCATTTT.

The rearrangement uses TRBV10-3 and TRBJ2-1; 12 bases line up with TRBD1. The V gene's germline CDR1 is ENHRY and CDR2 SYGVKD. The CDR3 is made up of 15 amino acids. Trimming took 11 bases from V and 7 from J; bases not matched to a gene: 12. CDR3 DNA: TGTGCCGCCAAAATCGGGACAGGGGGCATAAATGAGCAGTTCTTC. Its translation: CAAKIGTGGINEQFF.

This clone has just a few counts. The same CDR3 also results from other DNA sequences found in this sample. The CDR3 nucleotides read TGCAGCGTTGATTTGGGGTACGAGCAGTACTTC. Its protein product is CSVDLGYEQYF. The chain employs TRBV29-1 and TRBJ2-7; D not certain. V was shortened by 3 bases and J by 4 bases, with 7 bases between the two germline ends. The CDR3 runs 11 residues. Germline loops: CDR1 SQVTM, CDR2 ANQGSEA.

The chain has TRBV5-1 and TRBJ2-1; possibly TRBD1 for D (6 bases). The CDR3 sequence is 15 residues long. Germline CDR1 and CDR2: SGHRS and YFSETQ. Trimming took 1 base from V and 8 from J, leaving 16 bases between them. The CDR3 region has the DNA TGCGCCAGCAGCTTGATGGTTATGGGGGCTGATGAGCAGTTCTTC. Translation: CASSLMVMGADEQFF.